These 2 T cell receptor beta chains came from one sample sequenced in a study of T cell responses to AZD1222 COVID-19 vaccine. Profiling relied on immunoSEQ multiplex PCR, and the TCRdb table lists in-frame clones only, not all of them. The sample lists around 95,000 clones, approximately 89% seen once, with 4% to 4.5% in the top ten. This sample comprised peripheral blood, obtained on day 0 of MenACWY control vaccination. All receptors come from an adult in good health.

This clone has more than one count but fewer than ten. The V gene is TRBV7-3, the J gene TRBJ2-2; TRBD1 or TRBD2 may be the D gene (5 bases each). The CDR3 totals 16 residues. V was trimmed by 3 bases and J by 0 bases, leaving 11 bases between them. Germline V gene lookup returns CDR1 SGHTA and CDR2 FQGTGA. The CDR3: CASSFGPGPNTGELFF. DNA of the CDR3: TGTGCCAGCAGCTTTGGGCCGGGGCCGAACACCGGGGAGCTGTTTTTT.

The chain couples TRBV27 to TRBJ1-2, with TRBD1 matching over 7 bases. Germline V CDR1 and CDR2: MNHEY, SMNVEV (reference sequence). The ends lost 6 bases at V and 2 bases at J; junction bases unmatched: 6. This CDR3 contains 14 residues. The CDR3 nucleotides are TGTGCCAGCAGCCCGGGACAGCCAAACTATGGCTACACCTTC. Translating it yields CASSPGQPNYGYTF.